Listed below are T cell receptor beta chains from one sample, sequenced in a study of shared clonotypes between healthy human individuals. Data came from immunoSEQ multiplex PCR; TCRdb stores just in-frame clones and leaves some out. The sample holds about 980,000 clones; over 60% are singletons and the top ten take about 1.5%. The material sequenced was memory CD4+ T cells sorted from blood. These receptor sequences come from a young man in good health. CDR3s include the opening cysteine and the closing phenylalanine or tryptophan. Fields, in order: J gene, D gene, V gene, clone size, CDR3 protein, CDR3 DNA. The D gene is left open where the match is weak. Not every row has a clone size; where given, it reads once, few, many or a size class.

>TRBJ2-7|TRBD1|TRBV5-1|NA
CASSLVGQGVHEQYF
TGCGCCAGCAGCTTGGTGGGACAGGGGGTTCACGAGCAGTACTTC
>TRBJ2-1|NA|TRBV7-2|NA
CASSPRPLGTEQFF
TGTGCCAGCAGCCCAAGGCCTCTAGGGACTGAGCAGTTCTTC
>TRBJ2-7|NA|TRBV9|NA
CAIQLGLPGPWEQYF
TGTGCCATCCAGTTGGGGCTCCCAGGTCCTTGGGAGCAGTACTTC
>TRBJ1-6|NA|TRBV30|NA
CAWSALGPNSPLHF
TGTGCCTGGAGTGCGTTAGGGCCCAATTCACCCCTCCACTTT
>TRBJ2-3|NA|TRBV7-8|few
CASSRGSTDTQYF
TGTGCCAGCAGCCGCGGTAGCACAGATACGCAGTATTTT
>TRBJ2-7|NA|TRBV19|NA
CASSTGTSYEQYF
TGTGCCAGTAGTACAGGAACTTCCTACGAGCAGTACTTC
>TRBJ1-1|TRBD1|TRBV5-1|NA
CASSWGTGTNTEAFF
TGCGCCAGCAGCTGGGGGACAGGGACGAACACTGAAGCTTTCTTT
>TRBJ2-7|NA|TRBV7-8|NA
CASSFLQAYEQYF
TGTGCCAGCAGCTTTCTACAGGCCTACGAGCAGTACTTC
>TRBJ2-5|NA|TRBV7-2|NA
CASSRHHIRGVVGETQYF
TGTGCCAGCAGCCGTCACCACATTAGGGGAGTTGTAGGGGAGACCCAGTACTTC
>TRBJ2-7|TRBD2|TRBV18|NA
CASSPGGVYEQYF
TGTGCCAGCTCACCGGGGGGGGTCTACGAGCAGTACTTC
>TRBJ2-2|TRBD1|TRBV25-1|NA
CASSANRGLGTGELFF
TGTGCCAGCAGTGCAAACAGGGGGCTGGGCACCGGGGAGCTGTTTTTT
>TRBJ1-2|TRBD1|TRBV10-3|few
CAITGQGDGYTF
TGTGCCATCACCGGACAGGGGGATGGCTACACCTTC
>TRBJ2-7|TRBD1|TRBV5-4|NA
CASSLTGGDEQYF
TGTGCCAGCAGCCTAACAGGGGGCGACGAGCAGTACTTC
>TRBJ1-4|NA|TRBV7-9|NA
CASSSTLGGATNEKLFF
TGTGCCAGCAGCTCCACATTGGGGGGAGCAACTAATGAAAAACTGTTTTTT
>TRBJ2-7|NA|TRBV6-1|NA
CASSPPVDETRQYF
TGTGCCAGCAGCCCTCCGGTGGACGAAACACGGCAGTACTTC
>TRBJ2-1|NA|TRBV30|NA
CAYTDRDIEQFF
TGTGCCTATACAGACCGGGACATAGAGCAGTTCTTC
>TRBJ1-1|NA|TRBV7-7|NA
CASSVTANTEAFF
TGTGCTAGCAGCGTTACAGCGAACACTGAAGCTTTCTTT
>TRBJ2-1|TRBD1|TRBV4-3|NA
CASSQDLRDRGRDEQFF
TGCGCCAGCAGCCAAGATCTTCGGGACAGGGGGAGAGATGAGCAGTTCTTC
>TRBJ2-3|NA|TRBV5-8|NA
CASSWSPDTQYF
TGTGCCAGCAGCTGGTCCCCCGATACGCAGTATTTT
>TRBJ1-6|NA|TRBV30|NA
CAWSYGSSPLHF
TGTGCCTGGAGCTACGGTAGTTCACCCCTCCACTTT
>TRBJ2-3|TRBD2|TRBV4-2|NA
CASSSRTSGSTDTQYF
TGTGCCAGCAGCTCTCGGACTAGCGGGAGCACAGATACGCAGTATTTT
>TRBJ1-2|NA|TRBV5-1|many
CASSLDPGYYGYTF
TGCGCCAGCAGCTTGGACCCGGGTTACTATGGCTACACCTTC